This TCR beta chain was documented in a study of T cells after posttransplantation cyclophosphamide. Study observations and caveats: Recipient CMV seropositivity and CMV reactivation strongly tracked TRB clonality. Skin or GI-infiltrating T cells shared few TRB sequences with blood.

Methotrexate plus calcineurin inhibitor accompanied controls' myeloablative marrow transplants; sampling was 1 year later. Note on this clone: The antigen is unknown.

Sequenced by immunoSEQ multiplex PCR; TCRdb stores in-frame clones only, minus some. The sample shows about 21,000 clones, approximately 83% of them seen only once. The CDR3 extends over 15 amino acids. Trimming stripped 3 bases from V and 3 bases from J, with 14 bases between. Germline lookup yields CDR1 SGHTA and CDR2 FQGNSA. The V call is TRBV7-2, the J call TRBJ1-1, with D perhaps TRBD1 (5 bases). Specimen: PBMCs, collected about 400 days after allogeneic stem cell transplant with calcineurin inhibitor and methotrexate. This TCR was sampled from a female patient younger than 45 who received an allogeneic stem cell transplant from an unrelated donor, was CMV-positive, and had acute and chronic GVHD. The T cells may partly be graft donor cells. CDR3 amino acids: CASSFLRAGDTEAFF. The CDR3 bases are TGTGCCAGCAGCTTCCTTCGGGCGGGGGACACTGAAGCTTTCTTT. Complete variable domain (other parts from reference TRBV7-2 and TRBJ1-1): GAGVSQSPSNKVTEKGKDVELRCDPISGHTALYWYRQSLGQGLEFLIYFQGNSAPDKSGLPSDRFSAERTGGSVSTLTIQRTQQEDSAVYLCASSFLRAGDTEAFFGQGTRLTVV.